What follows are 32 T cell receptor beta chains derived from one specimen sequenced in a study of blood T cell repertoires in COVID-19. Assay: immunoSEQ multiplex PCR; the TCRdb copy retains only in-frame clones and omits some. The sample has 65,000 to 85,000 clones; 65% to 90% are singletons. Sequences were obtained from peripheral blood. These receptors all stem from an elderly man with COVID-19, enrolled during active disease.

The chain combines TRBV7-2 with TRBJ1-1; D is unclear. The germline V and J ends were trimmed by 4 bases and 6 bases, with 21 bases remaining between them. Looked up from germline, CDR1 is SGHTA and CDR2 is FQGNSA. The CDR3 runs to 16 residues. Written as DNA, the CDR3 is TGTGCCAGCAGCTCCCCCGCGCTCCAAATTGTGGCTGAAGCTTTCTTT. It codes for CASSSPALQIVAEAFF.

This clone was observed a single time. The chain uses TRBV7-2 and TRBJ2-7; TRBD2 aligns across 7 bases. Germline loops: CDR1 SGHTA, CDR2 FQGNSA. The CDR3 totals 15 residues. The ends lost 5 bases at V and 5 bases at J; junction bases unmatched: 12. CDR3: CASSPEATSRNEQYF. The DNA for the CDR3 is TGTGCCAGCAGCCCAGAGGCGACTAGCAGGAACGAGCAGTACTTC.

The rearrangement joins TRBV10-3 to TRBJ1-4; D may be TRBD1 (6 bases). The CDR3 sequence is 16 residues long. The ends were cut back, 0 bases at V and 10 bases at J, with 18 bases in the middle. Looked up from germline, CDR1 is ENHRY and CDR2 is SYGVKD. The CDR3 sequence is CAISESWGGDYGKLFF. Written as DNA, the CDR3 is TGTGCCATCAGTGAGTCGTGGGGGGGCGACTATGGAAAACTGTTTTTT.

This sequence joins TRBV4-3 and TRBJ2-2, with D maybe TRBD1 (7 bases). Germline CDR1 and CDR2: LGHNA and YSLEER. V was trimmed by 8 bases and J by 6 bases, leaving 19 bases between them. This CDR3 region has 15 residues. As DNA, the CDR3 is TGCGCCAGCGCGGGGATTGGGCAGGGGGCCGGGGAGCTGTTTTTT. This sequence encodes CASAGIGQGAGELFF.

This clone was detected only a few times. V gene TRBV12-3 or TRBV12-4 combines with J gene TRBJ1-4, with 7 bases fitting TRBD1. CDR3 length equals 13 residues. V gave up 5 bases and J gave up 7 bases; unmatched junction bases: 4. The CDR3 bases are TGTGCCAGCAGTCGACAGGGAAGTGAAAAACTGTTTTTT. Protein product: CASSRQGSEKLFF.

This clone was detected once. The J gene is TRBJ1-1, the V gene TRBV5-4; TRBD1 aligns across 9 bases. Germline V gene lookup returns CDR1 SGHNT and CDR2 YYREEE (reference sequence). CDR3 length: 16 residues. V shed 3 bases and J 1 base; nucleotides not matched to a gene: 7. The CDR3 reads CASSSDRGVRNTEAFF. In nucleotides, the CDR3 is TGTGCCAGCAGCTCGGACAGGGGAGTTCGGAACACTGAAGCTTTCTTT.

This clone was detected only once. This chain connects TRBV28 to TRBJ1-2; 7 bases map to TRBD1. Germline loops: CDR1 MDHEN, CDR2 SYDVKM. J lost 3 bases, V lost 2 bases, and 6 bases had no gene match. The CDR3 is 15 amino acids. For the CDR3, the DNA is TGTGCCAGCAGTTTAACGGGACAGTTCTACTATGGCTACACCTTC. It translates to CASSLTGQFYYGYTF.

This CDR3 reads CASSLRPGGQRAYEQYF. As DNA, the CDR3 is TGTGCCAGCAGCTTAAGGCCTGGGGGACAGAGAGCCTACGAGCAGTACTTC. The chain recombines TRBV7-3 with TRBJ2-7; TRBD1 aligns across 7 bases. Germline values: CDR1 SGHTA, CDR2 FQGTGA. V was clipped by 1 base and J by 2 bases; unmatched bases: 11. The CDR3 consists of 17 residues.

This chain connects TRBV5-1 to TRBJ1-2, with 9 bases matching TRBD1. Germline CDR1 is SGHRS and CDR2 is YFSETQ. This CDR3 has 15 residues. Trimming took 0 bases from V and 8 from J; bases not matched to a gene: 8. Written as DNA, the CDR3 is TGCGCCAGCAGCTTGGAGGCCGGGACAGGGAGCGGCTACACCTTC. This sequence encodes CASSLEAGTGSGYTF.

The chain couples TRBV29-1 to TRBJ2-3, with TRBD2 identical over 7 bases. The CDR3 sequence is 12 residues long. Germline values: CDR1 SQVTM, CDR2 ANQGSEA. With 3 bases clipped from V and 6 bases from J, the junction kept 3 bases outside the gene matches. CDR3 bases: TGCAGCGTTGAGGGGGGGGTGGATACGCAGTATTTT. This encodes CSVEGGVDTQYF.

The chain recombines TRBV5-5 with TRBJ1-2; 9 bases align to TRBD1. The CDR3 runs 13 residues. Trimming at V came to 4 bases and at J to 8 bases, leaving 6 bases not matched to a gene. The germline V gene encodes CDR1 SGHKS and CDR2 YYEKEE (reference sequence). The CDR3 here is CASSARTGDGYTF. DNA of the CDR3: TGTGCCAGCAGCGCCCGGACAGGGGACGGCTACACCTTC.

The chain recombines TRBV15 with TRBJ2-5, with D maybe TRBD1 (7 bases). The CDR3 loop spans 16 amino acids. CDR1 is LNHNV and CDR2 is YYDKDF in the germline V gene (reference sequence). V lost 0 bases and J 1 base, leaving 12 bases between the germline ends. CDR3 loop: CATSRDRQGGQETQYF. CDR3 sequence (DNA): TGTGCCACCAGCAGAGATCGTCAGGGGGGCCAAGAGACCCAGTACTTC.

The chain employs TRBV7-6 and TRBJ1-1; possible D gene TRBD1, 6 bases. The CDR3 sequence is 15 residues long. Trimming took 7 bases from V and 5 from J, leaving 20 bases between them. The germline CDR1 and CDR2 sequences are SGHVS and FNYEAQ. The CDR3 DNA reads TGTGCCAGCACCATACAGGCGGGGGCTCGGACTGAAGCTTTCTTT. This translates into CASTIQAGARTEAFF.

Sample share makes this clone medium-sized. The chain recombines TRBV19 with TRBJ2-3, with D unresolved. The V end lost 7 bases, the J end lost 1 base, and 9 bases lay between the germline ends. The CDR3 totals 13 residues. Germline V gene data show CDR1 as LNHDA and CDR2 as SQIVND (reference sequence). CDR3 protein: CASNLGRTDTQYF. CDR3 bases: TGTGCCAGTAATCTAGGCCGCACAGATACGCAGTATTTT.

The CDR3 loop is CATSRDRTGGHGELFF. The CDR3 nucleotides read TGTGCCACCAGCAGAGATCGGACAGGGGGCCACGGGGAGCTGTTTTTT. The genes are TRBV15 and TRBJ2-2; the match to TRBD1 covers 11 bases. CDR3 size: 16 residues. Germline-derived CDR1 and CDR2 are LNHNV and YYDKDF (reference sequence). V dropped 0 bases and J dropped 7; count of bases not matched to a gene: 4.

V gene TRBV5-4 combines with J gene TRBJ2-1; no clear D gene. Germline lookup yields CDR1 SGHNT and CDR2 YYREEE (reference sequence). This CDR3 has 15 residues. With 0 bases removed from V and 9 bases from J, the gap between germline ends came to 16 bases. The chain's CDR3 is CASSLGSTAGSEQFF. CDR3 DNA sequence: TGTGCCAGCAGCTTGGGATCAACCGCTGGTAGTGAGCAGTTCTTC.

The rearrangement uses TRBV4-3 and TRBJ2-1; possibly TRBD1 for D (5 bases). In germline, CDR1 is LGHNA, CDR2 YSLEER. This CDR3 has 13 amino acids. Deletions cut 0 bases from V and 9 bases from J, with 9 bases between. The CDR3 spells CASSQDQGGEQFF. Written as DNA, the CDR3 is TGCGCCAGCAGCCAAGATCAGGGTGGTGAGCAGTTCTTC.

The chain links TRBV4-2 to TRBJ1-6; 10 bases align to TRBD1. After removal of 1 base from V and 10 bases from J, the junction contained 7 bases not matched to a gene. Germline-derived CDR1 and CDR2 are LGHNA and YNFKEQ. This CDR3 region has 16 residues. The CDR3 DNA sequence: TGTGCCAGCAGCCAAGTAGGGGACAGGGGCCACTCACCCCTCCACTTT. This encodes CASSQVGDRGHSPLHF.

J is TRBJ2-5 and V is TRBV2; TRBD2 might be the D (5 bases). CDR3 size: 13 residues. V was shortened by 6 bases and J by 5 bases, with 13 bases between the two germline ends. CDR1 and CDR2 from the germline V gene are SNHLY and FYNNEI. The CDR3 coding sequence is TGTGCCAGCAGGGAGGACGGCTCTGAGACCCAGTACTTC. Translating gives CASREDGSETQYF.

V and J are TRBV6-5 and TRBJ1-1, with a weak D call TRBD1 (6 bases). Germline CDR1 reads MNHEY; CDR2 reads SVGAGI. V lost 9 bases to trimming and J lost 1 base, with 15 bases between them. This CDR3 spans 14 amino acids. DNA of the CDR3: TGTGCCAGTATGGACAGTTCGAGGAACACTGAAGCTTTCTTT. Translating gives CASMDSSRNTEAFF.

V gene TRBV5-1 combines with J gene TRBJ2-7, with TRBD1 identical over 8 bases. CDR3 size: 14 residues. The V gene end was trimmed by 0 bases and the J gene end by 5 bases; junction bases not matched to a gene: 4. CDR1 and CDR2 from the germline V gene are SGHRS and YFSETQ. CDR3: CASSLVDRAHEQYF. CDR3 sequence (DNA): TGCGCCAGCAGCTTGGTGGACAGGGCCCACGAGCAGTACTTC.

J is TRBJ1-5 and V is TRBV7-9; D remains ambiguous. The V end lost 5 bases, the J end lost 7 bases, and 18 bases lay between the germline ends. Germline lookup yields CDR1 SEHNR and CDR2 FQNEAQ (reference sequence). CDR3 size: 15 residues. As DNA, the CDR3 is TGTGCCAGCAGCCCACTAGGGCTTTTGGGCCAGCCCCAGCATTTT. Residues: CASSPLGLLGQPQHF.

In DNA, the CDR3 is TGTGCCAGCAGCCCCTCCCGGGACTCAAGGCAACTGTTTTTT. Translating gives CASSPSRDSRQLFF. The gene calls are TRBV7-7 and TRBJ1-4; D is perhaps TRBD1 (5 bases). The CDR3 consists of 14 residues. The germline CDR1 and CDR2 sequences are SSHAT and FNYEAQ (reference sequence). V was trimmed by 5 bases and J by 12 bases, leaving 19 bases between them.

The CDR3 DNA sequence: TGCGCCAGCAGCTTGGGGGGGACAGAGGGGCAGCCCCAGCATTTT. Its protein product is CASSLGGTEGQPQHF. V is TRBV5-1 and J is TRBJ1-5; 7 bases are a match to TRBD1. Unmatched junction bases numbered 7, after V lost 0 bases and J lost 7 bases. Looked up from germline, CDR1 is SGHRS and CDR2 is YFSETQ. There are 15 residues in the CDR3.

The V gene is TRBV2, the J gene TRBJ1-6; 8 bases line up with TRBD1. V lost 6 bases and J lost 7; bases outside the gene matches: 11. The CDR3 covers 16 residues. CDR1 SNHLY and CDR2 FYNNEI come from the germline V gene. The CDR3 sequence: CASSPGQGLPNSPLHF. The CDR3 bases are TGTGCCAGCAGCCCAGGACAGGGTTTGCCAAATTCACCCCTCCACTTT.

This clone was observed once. The sample has other DNA sequences that encode this CDR3 too. The V call is TRBV3-1 (or the pseudogene TRBV3-2), the J call TRBJ2-2; TRBD1 agrees at 7 bases. Germline assignment: CDR1 LGHDT and CDR2 YNNKEL (reference sequence). V dropped 4 bases and J dropped 1; count of bases not matched to a gene: 3. CDR3 length: 15 residues. CDR3 DNA sequence: TGTGCCAGCAGCCCATGGACAGGGAACACCGGGGAGCTGTTTTTT. Translating it yields CASSPWTGNTGELFF.

The CDR3 loop is CASSQDLSGTRSSYEQYF. For the CDR3, the DNA is TGTGCCAGCAGCCAAGATCTATCCGGGACACGGAGCTCCTACGAGCAGTACTTC. The V call is TRBV4-2, the J call TRBJ2-7; perhaps TRBD1 as D (6 bases). This CDR3 contains 18 residues. V shed 0 bases and J shed 0 bases, with 18 bases lying between them. CDR1 and CDR2 from the germline V gene are LGHNA and YNFKEQ.

The rearrangement joins TRBV3-1 (or the pseudogene TRBV3-2) to TRBJ1-4; tentatively, D is TRBD1 (6 bases). The germline V and J ends were trimmed by 1 base and 8 bases, with 14 bases remaining between them. CDR1 and CDR2 from the germline V gene are LGHDT and YNNKEL (reference sequence). This CDR3 comprises 15 residues. This CDR3 is CASSQGWAGAEKLFF. The CDR3 DNA reads as TGTGCCAGCAGCCAAGGATGGGCAGGGGCCGAAAAACTGTTTTTT.

This chain uses TRBV12-3 or TRBV12-4 with TRBJ1-2; the D gene is possibly TRBD1 (6 bases). CDR3 size: 12 residues. V was trimmed by 5 bases and J by 4 bases, leaving 8 bases between them. CDR3 region: CASSGQLYGYTF. DNA of the CDR3: TGTGCCAGCAGTGGACAGCTCTATGGCTACACCTTC.

The chain uses TRBV19 and TRBJ2-2, with a tentative D call TRBD1 (6 bases). V lost 5 bases and J lost 5, with 15 bases in between. Germline CDR1 LNHDA, CDR2 SQIVND (reference sequence). CDR3 length equals 15 residues. The CDR3 DNA sequence: TGTGCCAGTAGTCAACAGGGTGAGATAACCGGGGAGCTGTTTTTT. As protein: CASSQQGEITGELFF.

The V call is TRBV19, the J call TRBJ2-2; D perhaps matches TRBD2 (6 bases). CDR3 size: 15 residues. The germline V and J ends were trimmed by 5 bases and 10 bases, with 20 bases remaining between them. Germline CDR1 LNHDA, CDR2 SQIVND (reference sequence). The CDR3 loop is CASSESRGGDVELFF. The CDR3 nucleotides are TGTGCCAGTAGTGAATCGCGGGGTGGAGACGTGGAGCTGTTTTTT.

This chain joins TRBV27 and TRBJ1-3; 9 nucleotides match TRBD1. Trimming took 5 bases from V and 0 from J; bases not matched to a gene: 8. CDR1 MNHEY and CDR2 SMNVEV come from the germline V gene (reference sequence). This CDR3 is 17 amino acids long. The CDR3: CASSPGQGSYSGNTIYF. DNA for the CDR3: TGTGCCAGCAGTCCTGGACAGGGGTCCTACTCTGGAAACACCATATATTTT.